This paragraph reports one T cell receptor beta chain. Its cognate antigen is unknown. The CDR3 runs to 16 residues. Germline-derived CDR1 and CDR2 are SEHNR and FQNEAQ (reference sequence). V lost 6 bases to trimming and J lost 4 bases, with 21 bases between them. The PCR contained 60 Vbeta and 13 Jbeta primers. Generated by immunoSEQ multiplex PCR, the TCRdb table keeps only in-frame clones and is missing some. Here the sample spans nearly 95,000 clones, approximately 7.1% being singletons. The data were taken from a study of cytomegalovirus exposure and HLA in healthy donors. Study summary: Within an early data release were around 87 million unique TCRs drawn from HLA-typed donors. Study-wide results and caveats: Links to common viral pathogens appeared, in a later analysis, for several of the most significant clusters.

This chain connects TRBV7-9 to TRBJ1-2, with D unclear. This TCR was recovered from a man between 45 and 60 years old in good health and CMV-seronegative. The sequenced sample was PBMCs. The CDR3 loop is CASSPLAAQTFYGYTF. The CDR3 region has the DNA TGTGCCAGCAGTCCACTTGCAGCGCAGACGTTCTATGGCTACACCTTC.